The 20 T cell receptor beta chains given below trace back to one sample, sequenced in a study of blood T cells in healthy people across ages. The authors ran a second PCR of roughly 6 to 12 cycles using a sample-barcoded 5' primer and a J-beta primer mix. One entry per CDR3 protein, called by TCRdb with MiXCR from the 5' RACE reads. This sample carries 1,300,000 or so distinct CDR3 sequences, approximately 59% of them seen once, and the ten largest clones take under 8.5%. Sample: blood. These receptors were obtained from a man aged 18-30 years in good health.

This chain connects TRBV7-2 to TRBJ2-1; possible D gene TRBD1, 6 bases. Trimming pared 4 bases from V and 9 bases from J, leaving 16 bases between. The CDR3 totals 14 residues. The V gene's germline CDR1 is SGHTA and CDR2 FQGNSA. As DNA, the CDR3 is TGTGCCAGCAGCTCATGGTCCAGGGACACTGAGCAGTTCTTC. This codes for CASSSWSRDTEQFF.

CDR3: CASSQDLTVAKNIQYF. CDR3 sequence (DNA): TGTGCCAGCAGCCAAGATCTCACCGTAGCCAAAAACATTCAGTACTTC. V is TRBV3-1 and J is TRBJ2-4; unclear D gene. The germline gives CDR1 LGHDT, CDR2 YNNKEL (reference sequence). The CDR3 is made up of 16 amino acids. The V gene lost 0 bases and the J gene lost 0 bases, with 9 bases spanning the gap.

The chain employs TRBV3-1 and TRBJ2-2, with 7 bases lining up with TRBD1. This CDR3 contains 16 residues. The germline CDR1 and CDR2 sequences are LGHDT and YNNKEL (reference sequence). Trimming cost V 3 bases and J 4 bases; bases outside gene matches: 8. This CDR3 reads CASSQAGTVGTGELFF. The CDR3 DNA sequence: TGTGCCAGCAGCCAGGCCGGGACAGTGGGCACCGGGGAGCTGTTTTTT. Looking up the rest from reference TRBV3-1 and TRBJ2-2 gives the full variable domain: DTAVSQTPKYLVTQMGNDKSIKCEQNLGHDTMYWYKQDSKKFLKIMFSYNNKELIINETVPNRFSPKSPDKAHLNLHINSLELGDSAVYFCASSQAGTVGTGELFFGEGSRLTVL.

The rearrangement links TRBV21-1 to TRBJ2-5; no DNA check was done on the table's D call, TRBD1. TRBV21-1 is tagged as a pseudogene. The CDR3 has 15 residues. The CDR3 reads CASSLGDRASETQYF. The DNA for the CDR3 is TGTGCCAGCAGCCTAGGGGACAGGGCGTCAGAGACCCAGTACTTC.

The sample holds a few counts of this clonotype. The V call is TRBV14, the J call TRBJ2-5, with D possibly TRBD2 on 6 matching bases. This CDR3 region has 13 residues. The V and J ends lost 3 bases and 7 bases respectively, with 12 bases between them. Germline CDR1 reads SGHDN; CDR2 reads FVKESK. CDR3 amino acids: CASSQVLGGTQYF. The CDR3, as DNA: TGTGCCAGCAGCCAGGTCCTCGGGGGGACCCAGTACTTC. The full variable domain, with the rest looked up from reference TRBV14 and TRBJ2-5, is EAGVTQFPSHSVIEKGQTVTLRCDPISGHDNLYWYRRVMGKEIKFLLHFVKESKQDESGMPNNRFLAERTGGTYSTLKVQPAELEDSGVYFCASSQVLGGTQYFGPGTRLLVL.

This chain links TRBV4-1 with TRBJ2-7; the D call may be TRBD1 or TRBD2 (6 bases each). V lost 4 bases and J lost 0, with 19 bases in between. The germline CDR1 and CDR2 sequences are MGHRA and YSYEKL. The CDR3 length is 17 residues. CDR3 loop: CASSPRPRGQSSYEQYF. DNA of the CDR3: TGCGCCAGCAGCCCAAGGCCGCGGGGACAAAGCTCCTACGAGCAGTACTTC.

This rearrangement joins TRBV27 to TRBJ2-7, with 11 bases matching TRBD2. V dropped 0 bases and J dropped 4; count of bases not matched to a gene: 11. Germline CDR1 and CDR2: MNHEY and SMNVEV (reference sequence). The CDR3 is made up of 18 amino acids. CDR3 sequence (DNA): TGTGCCAGCAGTTTATCTAGGGCTACTAGCGGGAGCTTGTACGAGCAGTACTTC. Translating gives CASSLSRATSGSLYEQYF.

The chain links TRBV25-1 to TRBJ2-5, with D possibly being TRBD1 (5 bases). The tail of the sequence fits TRBJ2-7 better, so the J call may be wrong. This CDR3 has 14 residues. Germline CDR1 MGHDK, CDR2 SYGVNS. CDR3 residues: CASSEWGGVYEQYF. The CDR3 DNA sequence: TGTGCCAGCAGTGAATGGGGCGGCGTCTACGAGCAGTACTTC.

V usage is TRBV7-9 and J usage is TRBJ2-1; TRBD2 agrees at 11 bases. J lost 9 bases, V lost 5 bases, and 12 bases had no gene match. Germline V gene data show CDR1 as SEHNR and CDR2 as FQNEAQ (reference sequence). The CDR3 is 16 amino acids. The CDR3 is CASSAPLAGVAGEQFF. CDR3 coding DNA: TGTGCCAGCAGCGCCCCACTAGCGGGGGTGGCGGGTGAGCAGTTCTTC.

In its sample, this clonotype was seen a few times. V gene TRBV6-2 or TRBV6-3 combines with J gene TRBJ2-7; D unclear. Trimming took 5 bases from V and 0 from J, leaving 17 bases between them. CDR1 and CDR2 (germline): MNHEY, SVGEGT. This CDR3 contains 16 residues. The chain's CDR3 is CASSPNGLRSSYEQYF. The DNA for the CDR3 is TGTGCCAGCAGTCCGAACGGGCTACGTAGCTCCTACGAGCAGTACTTC.

This clonotype was detected a few times. The chain recombines TRBV6-1 with TRBJ2-5; D unresolved. The CDR3 spans 14 residues. V lost 2 bases and J 7 bases, leaving 14 bases between the germline ends. CDR1 MNHNS and CDR2 SASEGT come from the germline V gene. The CDR3 bases are TGTGCCAGCAGTGAAAGTCAGACCCCAAGGACCCAGTACTTC. Its translation is CASSESQTPRTQYF.

The chain combines TRBV20-1 with TRBJ1-1; 7 nucleotides match TRBD1. The ends lost 3 bases at V and 0 bases at J; junction bases unmatched: 4. The CDR3 consists of 14 residues. CDR1 and CDR2 (germline): DFQATT, SNEGSKA (reference sequence). The CDR3 coding sequence is TGCAGTGCTAGCCCGACAGGGTTGAACACTGAAGCTTTCTTT. Translated: CSASPTGLNTEAFF.

This clonotype has just a few counts. J is TRBJ2-5 and V is TRBV6-5; D remains ambiguous. CDR3 length: 15 amino acids. With 4 bases removed from V and 2 bases from J, the gap between germline ends came to 14 bases. The germline V gene encodes CDR1 MNHEY and CDR2 SVGAGI. CDR3 coding DNA: TGTGCCAGCAGTTCTTCTTCTTATTCACAAGAGACCCAGTACTTC. Its protein product is CASSSSSYSQETQYF.

V and J are TRBV7-2 and TRBJ1-2, with 7 bases identical to TRBD1. There are 15 residues in the CDR3. Trimming cost V 4 bases and J 4 bases; bases outside gene matches: 9. Per the germline V gene, CDR1 is SGHTA and CDR2 is FQGNSA. The CDR3 reads CASSSHLAGGYGYTF. DNA for the CDR3: TGTGCCAGCAGCTCCCACTTGGCAGGGGGCTATGGCTACACCTTC.

The V gene is TRBV4-3, the J gene TRBJ2-1; D is unclear. Germline CDR1 and CDR2: LGHNA and YSLEER. The CDR3 has 13 amino acids. Trimming cost V 0 bases and J 5 bases, with 5 bases left between them. The CDR3 protein is CASSQERNNEQFF. CDR3 DNA: TGCGCCAGCAGCCAAGAAAGGAACAATGAGCAGTTCTTC.

The rearrangement joins TRBV20-1 to TRBJ2-1; TRBD2 might be the D (6 bases). Germline-derived CDR1 and CDR2 are DFQATT and SNEGSKA (reference sequence). The CDR3 loop spans 14 amino acids. V was pared by 5 bases and J by 7 bases, with 18 bases between. The CDR3 protein is CSAPEGGPLNEQFF. The CDR3 DNA is TGCAGTGCTCCCGAAGGAGGGCCATTGAATGAGCAGTTCTTC.

This clonotype was picked up one time. V gene TRBV28 combines with J gene TRBJ1-2, with a tentative D call TRBD1 (5 bases). Germline CDR1 MDHEN, CDR2 SYDVKM. Trimming took 3 bases from V and 4 from J, leaving 12 bases between them. This CDR3 has 14 amino acids. For the CDR3, the DNA is TGTGCCAGCAGTTTTGGGGGGTCGAGCTATGGCTACACCTTC. It encodes CASSFGGSSYGYTF.

This chain uses TRBV5-1 with TRBJ2-7; D ambiguous. Matching the DNA end better, TRBJ2-5 makes the J call doubtful. The CDR3 extends over 12 amino acids. Germline V gives CDR1 SGHRS, CDR2 YFSETQ. CDR3: CASSLEGKTQYF. The CDR3 coding sequence is TGCGCCAGCAGCTTGGAAGGGAAGACCCAGTACTTC.

DNA of the CDR3: TGTGCCAGCAGCTATGACAGGGGGCTGGAGACCCAGTACTTC. The encoded protein is CASSYDRGLETQYF. The V gene is TRBV7-2, the J gene TRBJ2-7; 10 bases are a match to TRBD1. The end of the DNA fits TRBJ2-5 better, so the J call may be wrong. Germline CDR1 reads SGHTA; CDR2 reads FQGNSA. CDR3 size: 14 residues.

This clonotype was seen a single time. CDR3 nucleotides: TGTGCCAGCAGTTTCCAGAGGGGGGATACGCAGTATTTT. Protein product: CASSFQRGDTQYF. This chain connects TRBV6-6 to TRBJ2-3; TRBD1 might be the D (6 bases). CDR3 size: 13 residues. The V and J ends lost 4 bases and 6 bases respectively, with 11 bases between them. Germline lookup yields CDR1 MNHNY and CDR2 SVGAGI (reference sequence).